A few counts support the clone carrying this TCR beta chain. From the 5' RACE reads, TCRdb called clonotypes with MiXCR, one entry per CDR3 protein. The sample contains some 350,000 distinct CDR3 sequences, 11% of which appear only once. Unmatched junction bases numbered 9, after V lost 5 bases and J lost 3 bases. The CDR3 length is 15 residues. Germline CDR1 reads MNHNS; CDR2 reads SASEGT. These data originate in a study of T cells after yellow fever vaccination. The starting material was PBMCs, obtained on the day of the first yellow fever vaccination. The receptor comes from a man aged 18 to 29 who received the YFV17D yellow fever vaccine. The chain joins TRBV6-1 to TRBJ2-5, with TRBD2 matching 7 bases. CDR3 sequence reads: CASSPITSVEETQYF. CDR3 DNA: TGTGCCAGCAGTCCTATCACTAGCGTAGAAGAGACCCAGTACTTC.